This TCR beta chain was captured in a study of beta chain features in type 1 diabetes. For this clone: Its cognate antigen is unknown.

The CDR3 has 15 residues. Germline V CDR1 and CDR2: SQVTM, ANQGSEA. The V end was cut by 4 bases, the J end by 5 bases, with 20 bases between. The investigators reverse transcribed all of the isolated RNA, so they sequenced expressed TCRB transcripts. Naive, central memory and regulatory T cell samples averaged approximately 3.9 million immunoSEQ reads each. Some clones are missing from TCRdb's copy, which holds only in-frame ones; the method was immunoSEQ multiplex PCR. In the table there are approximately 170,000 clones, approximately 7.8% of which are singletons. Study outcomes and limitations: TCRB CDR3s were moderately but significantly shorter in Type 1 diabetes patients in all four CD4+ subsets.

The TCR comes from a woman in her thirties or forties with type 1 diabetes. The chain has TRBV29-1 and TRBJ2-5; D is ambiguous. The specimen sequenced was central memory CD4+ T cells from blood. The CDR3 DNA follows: TGCAGCGTTGTATCCGGCTCCACAAAGGAGGAGACCCAGTACTTC. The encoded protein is CSVVSGSTKEETQYF.